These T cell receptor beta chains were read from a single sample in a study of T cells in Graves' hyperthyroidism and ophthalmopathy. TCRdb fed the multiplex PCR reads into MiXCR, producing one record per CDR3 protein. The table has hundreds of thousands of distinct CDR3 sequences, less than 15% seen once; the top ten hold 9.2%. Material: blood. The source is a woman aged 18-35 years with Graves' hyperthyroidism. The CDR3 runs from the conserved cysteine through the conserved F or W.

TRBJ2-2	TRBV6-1	CASSTPGPTGELFF
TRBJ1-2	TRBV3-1	CASSPMRGNYGYTF
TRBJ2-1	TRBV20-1	CSAHPKGVYNEQFF
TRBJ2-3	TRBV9	CASSVGVLFTDTQYF
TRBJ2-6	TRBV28	CASNRNLWAGANVLTF
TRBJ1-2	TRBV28	CASSLPDFLGYTF
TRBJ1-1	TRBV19	CASSMQVYTEAFF
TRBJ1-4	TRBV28	CASSLYGTGSEKLFF
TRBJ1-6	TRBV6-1	CASRPLSDLLGNSPLHF
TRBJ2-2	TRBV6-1	CASSPRLAGASTGELFF
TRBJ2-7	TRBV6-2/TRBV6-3	CASSTSLSGRADFQQYF
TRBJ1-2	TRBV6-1	CASRVDRGDYGYTF
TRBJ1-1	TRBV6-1	CAIMAGRVPRSSVGSTEAFF
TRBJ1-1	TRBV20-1	CSARNPGQGKTEAFF
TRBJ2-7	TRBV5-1	CASSTPGQGRYEQYF
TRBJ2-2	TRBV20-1	CSAGSRQGWNTGELFF
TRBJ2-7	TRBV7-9	CASSGSGLAGVYEQYF
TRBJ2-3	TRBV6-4	CASSRTPSFTDTQYF